This TCR beta chain was documented in a study of cytomegalovirus exposure and HLA in healthy donors. In the study overall: Most genotyped donors, 81% of 300 to 400, had Caucasian-associated genetic ancestry. Study-wide results and limits: Presence/absence analyses treated sequencing depth as roughly uniform across donors. Most TCRs appeared rarely, but some public TCRs recurred in many donors.

CDR3 length: 15 residues. The V end lost 7 bases, the J end lost 0 bases, and 15 bases lay between the germline ends. The germline V gene has CDR1 LNHNV and CDR2 YYDKDF (reference sequence). Concerning this clone: No antigen is known for it.

The primer mix had 60 Vbeta and 13 Jbeta primers. The method was immunoSEQ multiplex PCR; TCRdb's version includes in-frame clones alone and lacks a portion of them. The sample contains under 110,000 clones, roughly four fifths of which appear only once. Donors sampled were nominally healthy, though unrecorded immune exposures were likely. The receptor's source is a man between 60 and 75 years old in good health and CMV-seronegative. The sequencing input was PBMCs. This rearrangement joins TRBV15 to TRBJ1-2; tentatively, D is TRBD1 (5 bases). In DNA form, the CDR3 reads TGTGCCACCAACCAGGGAAGTCAAGCTAACTATGGCTACACCTTC. This encodes CATNQGSQANYGYTF.